This T cell receptor beta chain is drawn from a study of blood T cell repertoires in COVID-19. Study details: Acute and convalescent COVID-19 samples came from the United States, Italy and Spain. Sample material is recorded as cDNA or gDNA derived from T cells, B-cell-depleted T cells, or PBMCs.

Trimming pared 9 bases from V and 6 bases from J, leaving 17 bases between. This CDR3 has 13 residues. Germline V lookup: CDR1 LNHDA, CDR2 SQIVND (reference sequence). Per the original data handling: Using reference gene primer amplification, nucleated cell counts were estimated. TCRdb keeps only in-frame clones here, not all; method: immunoSEQ multiplex PCR. That table supplies the V and J calls and clone size; D and trimming were determined from the DNA. The sample comprises over 45,000 clones, about 87% of which are singletons, and roughly 3.9% rests with the top ten. This clone is a singleton in its sample. Those enrolled in Seattle joined during active infection and were followed longitudinally afterward.

The specimen was peripheral blood. This chain joins TRBV19 and TRBJ1-2; D gene uncertain. This sequence was found in a man between 40 and 49 years old with COVID-19, enrolled during active disease. The CDR3 is CASSGIHQDGYTF. In DNA, the CDR3 is TGTGCCAGCTCCGGGATTCACCAGGATGGCTACACCTTC.